This T cell receptor (beta chain) came from a study of STAT3 mutations in large granular lymphocyte leukemia. Overall study context: Around two fifths of treated T-LGLL patients showed hematologic response to immunosuppression. Regarding the study as a whole: Every T-LGLL patient had at least one immunodominant TCRbeta clonotype. Differing intervals and regimens complicate linking therapy response to clone burden.

Libraries were prepared by immunoSEQ multiplex PCR; TCRdb keeps only in-frame clonotypes and omits some of them. The sample holds 35,000 or so clones, more than 70% seen once. This CDR3 has 18 amino acids. Germline V gives CDR1 MDHEN, CDR2 SYDVKM. The ends were cut back, 2 bases at V and 2 bases at J, with 16 bases in the middle. To note about this clone: Antigen specificity is unknown.

The sample taken for sequencing was PBMCs. This sequence originates from a human donor with T large granular lymphocyte leukemia. Some clones in this sample may be carry-over from other donors' samples. The V call is TRBV28, the J call TRBJ1-6, with D maybe TRBD1 (5 bases). CDR3 DNA sequence: TGTGCCAGCAGTTTAAAGGGAAGGGGCAGCACCTATAATTCACCCCTCCACTTT. This translates into CASSLKGRGSTYNSPLHF. The full variable domain, completed using reference TRBV28 and TRBJ1-6, is DVKVTQSSRYLVKRTGEKVFLECVQDMDHENMFWYRQDPGLGLRLIYFSYDVKMKEKGDIPEGYSVSREKKERFSLILESASTNQTSMYLCASSLKGRGSTYNSPLHFGNGTRLTVT.